Following are 26 T cell receptor beta chains from one sample sequenced in a study of blood T cell repertoires in COVID-19. Sequencing was performed with immunoSEQ multiplex PCR; in TCRdb, only in-frame clones are kept and a portion is missing. The sample lists approximately 60,000 clones, around 87% seen once, with 6.9% in the top ten. Sequenced input: peripheral blood. The receptors stem from a man aged 55 to 70 with active or convalescent COVID-19.

The chain carries TRBV5-1 and TRBJ2-5; 9 nucleotides align to TRBD2. The V gene end was trimmed by 5 bases and the J gene end by 4 bases; junction bases not matched to a gene: 15. The CDR3 has 17 amino acids. Per the germline V gene, CDR1 is SGHRS and CDR2 is YFSETQ. Written as DNA, the CDR3 is TGCGCCAGCAGTTCGGGGGCGGGAGGGAGTTCAACAGAGACCCAGTACTTC. This encodes CASSSGAGGSSTETQYF.

V usage is TRBV19 and J usage is TRBJ2-7; TRBD2 matches 11 bases. Germline V gene lookup returns CDR1 LNHDA and CDR2 SQIVND (reference sequence). Trimming took 6 bases from V and 6 from J; bases not matched to a gene: 10. This CDR3 contains 15 residues. The CDR3 region is CASSGLAGGWGEQYF. The CDR3 DNA is TGTGCCAGTAGCGGACTAGCGGGTGGATGGGGCGAGCAGTACTTC.

The chain recombines TRBV4-3 with TRBJ2-3; D is perhaps TRBD2 (7 bases). The CDR3 consists of 16 residues. Germline-derived CDR1 and CDR2 are LGHNA and YSLEER. V gave up 4 bases and J gave up 4 bases, with 18 bases separating them. The chain's CDR3 is CASSPHTGGRADTQYF. Here the CDR3 DNA reads TGCGCCAGCAGCCCCCATACGGGGGGCAGGGCAGATACGCAGTATTTT.

This rearrangement joins TRBV6-5 to TRBJ1-5; TRBD1 agrees at 8 bases. CDR1 is MNHEY, CDR2 SVGAGI, per germline. The CDR3 extends over 15 amino acids. The junction had 4 bases not matched to a gene; V was cut back by 6 bases and J by 0 bases. DNA of the CDR3: TGTGCCAGCAGGCAGGGGGCATATAGCAATCAGCCCCAGCATTTT. Translated: CASRQGAYSNQPQHF.

The chain joins TRBV6-5 to TRBJ1-2; no clear D. V was shortened by 6 bases and J by 8 bases, with 13 bases between the two germline ends. Per the germline V gene, CDR1 is MNHEY and CDR2 is SVGAGI. The CDR3 length is 12 residues. This CDR3 reads CASSPGAGGYTF. The CDR3, as DNA: TGTGCCAGCAGCCCGGGAGCGGGAGGCTACACCTTC.

The chain couples TRBV9 to TRBJ2-3; 10 nucleotides line up with TRBD1. CDR3 length: 17 residues. After removal of 3 bases from V and 5 bases from J, the junction contained 12 bases not matched to a gene. Germline V gene data show CDR1 as SGDLS and CDR2 as YYNGEE. CDR3 in amino acids: CASSAIRRDRGGDTQYF. The CDR3 nucleotides are TGTGCCAGCAGCGCCATACGCAGGGACAGGGGTGGAGATACGCAGTATTTT.

The chain recombines TRBV3-1 (or the pseudogene TRBV3-2) with TRBJ2-2, with unresolved D. Germline CDR1 reads LGHDT; CDR2 reads YNNKEL (reference sequence). The ends were cut back, 4 bases at V and 1 base at J, with 7 bases in the middle. This CDR3 is built from 14 residues. The CDR3 reads CASSPRMNTGELFF. The CDR3 DNA follows: TGTGCCAGCAGCCCTAGAATGAACACCGGGGAGCTGTTTTTT.

V is TRBV12-3 or TRBV12-4 and J is TRBJ1-2; the D gene is possibly TRBD1 (5 bases). The CDR3 length is 12 residues. With 2 bases removed from V and 8 bases from J, the gap between germline ends came to 9 bases. The CDR3: CASSLRGDGYTF. The CDR3 DNA reads as TGTGCCAGCAGTTTAAGGGGTGACGGCTACACCTTC.

The chain employs TRBV2 and TRBJ2-3; D is undetermined. The V end was cut by 4 bases, the J end by 2 bases, with 4 bases between. Per the germline V gene, CDR1 is SNHLY and CDR2 is FYNNEI. The CDR3 has 12 residues. In nucleotides, the CDR3 is TGTGCCAGCAGTGCTCTCACAGATACGCAGTATTTT. It specifies CASSALTDTQYF.

This rearrangement joins TRBV2 to TRBJ2-4, with TRBD1 identical over 10 bases. The CDR3 has 15 amino acids. Unmatched junction bases numbered 2, after V lost 4 bases and J lost 2 bases. From germline, CDR1 is SNHLY and CDR2 FYNNEI. CDR3 region: CASSGQGATKNIQYF. As DNA, the CDR3 is TGTGCCAGCAGTGGACAGGGGGCCACCAAAAACATTCAGTACTTC.

The gene calls are TRBV7-9 and TRBJ1-1, with D possibly being TRBD1 (6 bases). Trimming shortened V by 7 bases and J by 1 base, and 10 bases separated the two germline ends. Germline V gene sequence: CDR1 SEHNR, CDR2 FQNEAQ (reference sequence). This CDR3 contains 13 residues. CDR3 amino acids: CASKAGANTEAFF. The CDR3 DNA follows: TGTGCCAGCAAGGCAGGGGCGAACACTGAAGCTTTCTTT.

The V call is TRBV5-1, the J call TRBJ2-7; D is perhaps TRBD1 (5 bases). Germline V gene sequence: CDR1 SGHRS, CDR2 YFSETQ. Trimming removed 5 bases from V and 4 bases from J, with 25 bases in between. The CDR3 extends over 17 amino acids. Written as DNA, the CDR3 is TGCGCCAGCAGTCAAGCTCCTGGGGCTCAGGGCATGTACGAGCAGTACTTC. Translated, it gives CASSQAPGAQGMYEQYF.

The chain joins TRBV10-1 to TRBJ2-7, with a possible D match to TRBD1 (5 bases). Deletions cut 0 bases from V and 5 bases from J, with 11 bases between. CDR1 and CDR2 from the germline V gene are WNHNN and SYGVQD (reference sequence). The CDR3 loop spans 14 amino acids. CDR3 in DNA: TGCGCCAGCAGTGAGTCTAGGGGATTGCACGAGCAGTACTTC. Translating it yields CASSESRGLHEQYF.

V and J are TRBV14 and TRBJ2-7; TRBD2 aligns across 8 bases. V shed 1 base, J shed 0 bases, and the junction held 14 bases outside the gene matches. Germline CDR1 is SGHDN and CDR2 is FVKESK. The length of the CDR3 is 19 residues. In DNA form, the CDR3 reads TGTGCCAGCAGCCAAGTTCGGGTGCTAGCGGGTGATACCTCCTACGAGCAGTACTTC. Encoded protein: CASSQVRVLAGDTSYEQYF. Variable domain in full (rest from reference TRBV14 and TRBJ2-7): EAGVTQFPSHSVIEKGQTVTLRCDPISGHDNLYWYRRVMGKEIKFLLHFVKESKQDESGMPNNRFLAERTGGTYSTLKVQPAELEDSGVYFCASSQVRVLAGDTSYEQYFGPGTRLTVT.

The V gene is TRBV15, the J gene TRBJ1-1; 11 positions match TRBD1. There are 17 residues in the CDR3. The V and J ends lost 3 bases and 6 bases, in that order; junction bases with no gene match: 12. Looked up from germline, CDR1 is LNHNV and CDR2 is YYDKDF (reference sequence). The CDR3 nucleotides read TGTGCCACCAGCAGCGAGGACAGGGGGCGAGGGTTTGCTGAAGCTTTCTTT. Protein product: CATSSEDRGRGFAEAFF.

V and J are TRBV6-6 and TRBJ2-3; maybe TRBD1 (7 bases). Per the germline V gene, CDR1 is MNHNY and CDR2 is SVGAGI (reference sequence). V was shortened by 5 bases and J by 5 bases, with 20 bases between the two germline ends. This CDR3 spans 16 amino acids. CDR3 loop: CASSSRRTGAGDTQYF. The DNA of the CDR3 is TGTGCCAGCAGTAGCCGCCGGACAGGAGCGGGAGATACGCAGTATTTT.

The J gene is TRBJ1-4, the V gene TRBV27, with 9 bases lining up with TRBD1. In germline, CDR1 is MNHEY, CDR2 SMNVEV (reference sequence). V shed 5 bases, J shed 0 bases, and the junction held 7 bases outside the gene matches. The CDR3 covers 17 residues. The CDR3 loop is CASSKGQGLTTNEKLFF. The CDR3 DNA is TGTGCCAGCAGTAAGGGACAGGGATTGACAACTAATGAAAAACTGTTTTTT. The full variable domain, with the rest looked up from reference TRBV27 and TRBJ1-4, is EAQVTQNPRYLITVTGKKLTVTCSQNMNHEYMSWYRQDPGLGLRQIYYSMNVEVTDKGDVPEGYKVSRKEKRNFPLILESPSPNQTSLYFCASSKGQGLTTNEKLFFGSGTQLSVL.

The V call is TRBV19, the J call TRBJ2-3; the D gene is possibly TRBD2 (5 bases). Trimming left V 10 bases short and J 2 bases short, with 13 bases between. The CDR3 covers 13 residues. CDR1 and CDR2 (germline): LNHDA, SQIVND (reference sequence). The DNA of the CDR3 is TGTGCCACCAGAGGGCAGCTCACAGATACGCAGTATTTT. As protein: CATRGQLTDTQYF.

This clone was seen once. The chain joins TRBV7-9 to TRBJ2-3, with TRBD2 matching over 8 bases. Trimming took 6 bases from V and 6 from J; bases not matched to a gene: 14. Germline V lookup: CDR1 SEHNR, CDR2 FQNEAQ (reference sequence). The CDR3 sequence is 16 residues long. CDR3 DNA sequence: TGTGCCAGCAGGGGGTTCAGCGGGGGACCGGCGGATACGCAGTATTTT. It encodes CASRGFSGGPADTQYF.

The V and J genes are TRBV28 and TRBJ2-3, with 8 bases fitting TRBD1. Germline V gene lookup returns CDR1 MDHEN and CDR2 SYDVKM. This CDR3 comprises 16 residues. V was pared by 5 bases and J by 0 bases, with 7 bases of the junction left unmatched. CDR3 DNA sequence: TGTGCCAGCAGTCTCCGACAGGGGACTAGCACAGATACGCAGTATTTT. This sequence encodes CASSLRQGTSTDTQYF. Filled out from reference TRBV28 and TRBJ2-3, the complete variable domain reads DVKVTQSSRYLVKRTGEKVFLECVQDMDHENMFWYRQDPGLGLRLIYFSYDVKMKEKGDIPEGYSVSREKKERFSLILESASTNQTSMYLCASSLRQGTSTDTQYFGPGTRLTVL.

The rearrangement uses TRBV28 and TRBJ1-4; D possibly corresponds to TRBD1 (5 bases). Germline lookup yields CDR1 MDHEN and CDR2 SYDVKM. V was shortened by 5 bases and J by 13 bases, with 23 bases between the two germline ends. The CDR3 length is 15 residues. DNA for the CDR3: TGTGCCAGCAGTGCAGCGGGGGTCAGCCTCGCGGTACTGTTTTTT. It is translated as CASSAAGVSLAVLFF.

The V call is TRBV15, the J call TRBJ1-2, with D possibly TRBD1 on 5 matching bases. The CDR3 totals 13 residues. Trimming shortened V by 7 bases and J by 2 bases, and 11 bases separated the two germline ends. Per germline, CDR1 LNHNV and CDR2 YYDKDF (reference sequence). CDR3 DNA sequence: TGTGCCACCACCCGACAGCCAAACTATGGCTACACCTTC. Translated, it gives CATTRQPNYGYTF.

This clone was found once. The chain recombines TRBV30 with TRBJ2-1; D remains unclear. Germline CDR1 and CDR2: GTSNPN and SVGIG (reference sequence). V was pared by 2 bases and J by 1 base, with 6 bases between. The CDR3 covers 13 residues. The CDR3 bases are TGTGCCTGGAGTCCTATGTCCTACAATGAGCAGTTCTTC. Its protein is CAWSPMSYNEQFF.

The CDR3 DNA is TGTGCCAGCAGCTTATCAGGGCGGGGTGAAAAACTGTTTTTT. As protein: CASSLSGRGEKLFF. The rearrangement uses TRBV7-2 and TRBJ1-4, with D perhaps matching TRBD1 (5 bases). In germline, CDR1 is SGHTA, CDR2 FQGNSA. Between the trimmed V and J ends, which lost 2 bases and 7 bases, there was a span of 11 bases. The CDR3 loop spans 14 amino acids.

The V call is TRBV6-5, the J call TRBJ2-3, with TRBD2 matching 7 bases. Germline V lookup: CDR1 MNHEY, CDR2 SVGAGI. V shed 8 bases, J shed 1 base, and the junction held 9 bases outside the gene matches. The CDR3 is made up of 15 amino acids. CDR3 sequence (DNA): TGTGCCAGCGGCAGGCTGGCGGGGGGCACAGATACGCAGTATTTT. It yields the protein CASGRLAGGTDTQYF.

The chain recombines TRBV4-2 with TRBJ1-4, with 10 positions matching TRBD1. With 4 bases clipped from V and 6 bases from J, the junction kept 11 bases outside the gene matches. The CDR3 consists of 17 residues. The V gene's germline CDR1 is LGHNA and CDR2 YNFKEQ. This CDR3 reads CASSPIPHGTGDEKLFF. Here the CDR3 DNA reads TGTGCCAGCAGCCCCATACCTCATGGGACAGGGGATGAAAAACTGTTTTTT.